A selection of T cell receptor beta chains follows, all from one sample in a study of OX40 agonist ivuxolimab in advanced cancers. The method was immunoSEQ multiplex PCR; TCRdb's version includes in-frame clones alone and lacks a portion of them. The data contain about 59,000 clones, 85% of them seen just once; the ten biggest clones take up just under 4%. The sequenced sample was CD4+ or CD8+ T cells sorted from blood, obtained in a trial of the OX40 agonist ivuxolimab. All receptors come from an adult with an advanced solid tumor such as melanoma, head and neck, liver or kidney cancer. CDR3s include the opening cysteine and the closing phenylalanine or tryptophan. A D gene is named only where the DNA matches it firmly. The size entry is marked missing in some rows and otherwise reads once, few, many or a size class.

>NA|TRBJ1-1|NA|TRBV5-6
CASSLLGRGAEAFF
TGTGCCAGCAGCCTGCTGGGTAGAGGTGCTGAAGCTTTCTTT
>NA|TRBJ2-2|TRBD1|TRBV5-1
CASSPQGTGELFF
TGCGCCAGCAGCCCACAGGGGACCGGGGAGCTGTTTTTT
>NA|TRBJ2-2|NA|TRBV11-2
CASSLLPGVNTGELFF
TGTGCCAGCAGCCTACTCCCAGGGGTGAACACCGGGGAGCTGTTTTTT
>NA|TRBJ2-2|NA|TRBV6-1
CASRGQERGGELFF
TGTGCCAGCAGGGGCCAGGAGAGGGGCGGGGAGCTGTTTTTT
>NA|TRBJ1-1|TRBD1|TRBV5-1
CASSMEGANTEAFF
TGCGCCAGCAGTATGGAGGGGGCGAACACTGAAGCTTTCTTT
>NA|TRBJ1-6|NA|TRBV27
CASSWRNSPLHF
TGTGCCAGCAGTTGGCGAAATTCACCCCTCCACTTT
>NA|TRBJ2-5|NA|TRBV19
CASSMMPSQETQYF
TGTGCCAGTAGTATGATGCCCTCCCAAGAGACCCAGTACTTC
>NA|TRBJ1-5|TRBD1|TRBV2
CASSRGQGQYSNQPQHF
TGTGCCAGCAGTAGAGGACAGGGACAATATAGCAATCAGCCCCAGCATTTT
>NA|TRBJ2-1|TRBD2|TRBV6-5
CASTERDGTYNEQFF
TGTGCCAGCACCGAGCGGGACGGGACCTACAATGAGCAGTTCTTC
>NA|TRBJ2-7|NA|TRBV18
CASSPGGSSGGYEQYF
TGTGCCAGCTCACCCGGTGGGTCCAGCGGAGGATACGAGCAGTACTTC
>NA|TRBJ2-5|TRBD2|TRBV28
CASSPPPAGEETQYF
TGTGCCAGCAGCCCCCCCCCAGCGGGAGAAGAGACCCAGTACTTC
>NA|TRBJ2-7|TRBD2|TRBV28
CASTEAGRYEQYF
TGTGCCAGCACAGAGGCCGGGAGGTACGAGCAGTACTTC
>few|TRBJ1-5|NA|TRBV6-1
CASSGQGFSNQPQHF
TGTGCCAGCAGCGGCCAGGGGTTCAGCAATCAGCCCCAGCATTTT
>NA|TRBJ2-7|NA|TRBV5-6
CASSLVVGSYEQYF
TGTGCCAGCAGCTTGGTTGTGGGTTCCTACGAGCAGTACTTC
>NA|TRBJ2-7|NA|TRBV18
CASSPSTGNYEQYF
TGTGCCAGCTCACCATCCACAGGGAACTACGAGCAGTACTTC
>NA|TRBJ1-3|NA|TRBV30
CAWSVLGGAAGNTIYF
TGTGCCTGGAGTGTACTGGGGGGGGCGGCTGGAAACACCATATATTTT
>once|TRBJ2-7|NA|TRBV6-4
CASSETADSYEQYF
TGTGCCAGCAGCGAAACAGCTGATTCCTACGAGCAGTACTTC
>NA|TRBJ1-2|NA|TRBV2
CASSVSNYGYTF
TGTGCCAGCAGTGTTTCTAACTATGGCTACACCTTC
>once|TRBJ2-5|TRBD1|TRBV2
CASRLTGGQETQYF
TGTGCCAGCAGGCTAACAGGGGGCCAGGAGACCCAGTACTTC
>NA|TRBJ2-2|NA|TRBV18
CASSREGTGELFF
TGTGCCAGCTCACGAGAAGGCACCGGGGAGCTGTTTTTT
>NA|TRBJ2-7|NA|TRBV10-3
CATRQSSYEQYF
TGTGCCACGCGACAGAGCTCCTACGAGCAGTACTTC
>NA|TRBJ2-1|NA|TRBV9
CASSVVGLGTSYNEQFF
TGTGCCAGCAGCGTCGTGGGACTGGGGACCTCCTACAATGAGCAGTTCTTC
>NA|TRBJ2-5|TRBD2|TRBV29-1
CSVRLAGRQETQYF
TGCAGCGTTAGACTAGCGGGGAGACAAGAGACCCAGTACTTC
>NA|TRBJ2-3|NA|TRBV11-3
CASSFGGGRADTQYF
TGTGCCAGCAGCTTCGGTGGGGGGCGGGCAGATACGCAGTATTTT
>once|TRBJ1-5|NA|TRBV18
CASSPFSTPDQPQHF
TGTGCCAGCTCACCGTTCTCGACGCCTGATCAGCCCCAGCATTTT
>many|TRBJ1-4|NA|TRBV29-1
CSVGFPEKLFF
TGCAGCGTTGGTTTCCCGGAAAAACTGTTTTTT
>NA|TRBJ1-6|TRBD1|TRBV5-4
CASSLQGANNSPLHF
TGTGCCAGCAGCTTACAGGGGGCAAATAATTCACCCCTCCACTTT
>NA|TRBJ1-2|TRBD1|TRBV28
CASRASTGVFGNYGYTF
TGTGCCAGCAGGGCTTCGACAGGGGTGTTTGGGAACTATGGCTACACCTTC
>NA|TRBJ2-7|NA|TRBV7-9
CASSLLTVGGHGYEQYF
TGTGCCAGCAGCTTACTTACGGTCGGGGGGCACGGATACGAGCAGTACTTC
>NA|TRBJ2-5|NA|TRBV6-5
CASSPGIQETQYF
TGTGCCAGCAGCCCAGGGATTCAAGAGACCCAGTACTTC
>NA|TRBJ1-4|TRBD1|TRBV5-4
CASSRDRGVGEKLFF
TGTGCCAGCAGCCGGGACAGGGGAGTCGGTGAAAAACTGTTTTTT
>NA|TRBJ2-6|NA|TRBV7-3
CASTPGGWTSGANVLTF
TGTGCCAGCACCCCAGGCGGGTGGACCTCTGGGGCCAACGTCCTGACTTTC
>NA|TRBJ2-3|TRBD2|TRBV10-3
CAISDRLAGADTQYF
TGTGCCATCAGTGATCGACTAGCGGGAGCAGATACGCAGTATTTT
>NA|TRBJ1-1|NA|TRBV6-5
CASTPPGGTEAFF
TGTGCCAGCACCCCCCCGGGGGGGACTGAAGCTTTCTTT
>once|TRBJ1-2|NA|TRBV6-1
CASTYRETSNGYTF
TGTGCCAGCACCTACAGGGAGACCTCGAATGGCTACACCTTC
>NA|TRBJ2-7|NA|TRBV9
CASSVAVGRQYEQYF
TGTGCCAGCAGCGTCGCCGTGGGCAGACAATACGAGCAGTACTTC
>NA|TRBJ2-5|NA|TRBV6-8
CASTLRSFKYQETQYF
TGTGCCAGCACCCTCAGGAGCTTCAAGTACCAAGAGACCCAGTACTTC
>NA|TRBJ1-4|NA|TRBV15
CATSRDRGLGEKLFF
TGTGCCACCAGCAGAGATCGGGGGCTGGGTGAAAAACTGTTTTTT
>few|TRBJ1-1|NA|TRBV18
CASSTRVSRSLNTEAFF
TGTGCCAGCTCCACCCGAGTAAGCCGGTCGTTGAACACTGAAGCTTTCTTT
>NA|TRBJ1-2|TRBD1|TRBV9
CASSPGQGINYGYTF
TGTGCCAGCAGCCCAGGACAGGGGATAAACTATGGCTACACCTTC
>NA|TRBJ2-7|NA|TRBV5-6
CASRLGLGSGEQYF
TGTGCCAGCAGATTGGGGTTAGGAAGTGGCGAGCAGTACTTC
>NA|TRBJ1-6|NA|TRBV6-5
CASSRVQNSPLHF
TGTGCCAGCAGTAGGGTTCAGAATTCACCCCTCCACTTT
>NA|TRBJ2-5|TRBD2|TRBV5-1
CASSHTSGERETQYF
TGCGCCAGCAGTCATACTAGCGGGGAAAGGGAGACCCAGTACTTC
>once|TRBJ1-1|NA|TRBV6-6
CASTGAGVTEAFF
TGTGCCAGCACGGGGGCGGGGGTCACTGAAGCTTTCTTT
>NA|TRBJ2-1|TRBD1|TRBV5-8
CASSRTGRPYNEQFF
TGTGCCAGCAGCCGGACAGGGCGTCCCTACAATGAGCAGTTCTTC
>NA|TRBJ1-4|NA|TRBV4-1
CASSQDPPGHNEKLFF
TGCGCCAGCAGCCAAGATCCCCCAGGCCATAATGAAAAACTGTTTTTT
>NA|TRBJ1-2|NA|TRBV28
CASSPGREGYTF
TGTGCCAGCAGCCCCGGTCGGGAAGGCTACACCTTC
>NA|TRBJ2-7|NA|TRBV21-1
CASSKDSSTSGRADLYEQYF
TGTGCCAGCAGCAAAGATAGTTCGACTAGCGGGAGGGCCGATCTCTACGAGCAGTACTTC
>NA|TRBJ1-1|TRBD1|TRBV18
CASSLQGQGVGAEAFF
TGTGCCAGCTCACTTCAGGGACAGGGGGTAGGGGCTGAAGCTTTCTTT
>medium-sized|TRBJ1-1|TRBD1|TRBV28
CASRPQGALVAFF
TGTGCCAGCAGGCCACAGGGGGCTTTGGTAGCTTTCTTT
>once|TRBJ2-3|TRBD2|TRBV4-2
CASSQGLAGGSTDTQYF
TGTGCCAGCAGCCAAGGACTAGCGGGGGGGAGCACAGATACGCAGTATTTT
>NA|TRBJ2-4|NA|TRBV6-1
CASSERPPDGGKNIQYF
TGTGCCAGCAGTGAACGTCCCCCGGACGGTGGCAAAAACATTCAGTACTTC
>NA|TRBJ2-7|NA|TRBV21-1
CASSKASRSYEQYF
TGTGCCAGCAGCAAAGCGTCCCGCTCCTACGAGCAGTACTTC
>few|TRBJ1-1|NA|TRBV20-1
CSASGRTEAFF
TGCAGTGCCAGCGGGAGGACTGAAGCTTTCTTT
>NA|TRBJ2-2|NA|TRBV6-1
CASQLGSSGAGELFF
TGTGCCAGCCAATTAGGGTCTAGTGGCGCCGGGGAGCTGTTTTTT
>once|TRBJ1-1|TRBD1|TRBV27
CASSLSTGKSTEAFF
TGTGCCAGCAGTTTATCGACAGGGAAAAGCACTGAAGCTTTCTTT
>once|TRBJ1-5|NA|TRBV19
CASSGYNGNQPQHF
TGTGCCAGTAGCGGCTACAATGGCAATCAGCCCCAGCATTTT